This T cell receptor beta chain originates from a study of blood T cell repertoires in COVID-19. Original data processing: Reference gene primer amplification yielded estimated nucleated cell counts. Measured with immunoSEQ multiplex PCR; TCRdb has only the in-frame clones, and not every one. V and J calls plus clone size are reproduced from that table; the DNA served to infer D and trimming. The data show under 200,000 clones, over 80% seen once. CDR1 is SGHTA, CDR2 FQGNSA, per germline. The junction had 9 bases not matched to a gene; V was cut back by 5 bases and J by 8 bases. The CDR3 runs 14 residues.

The rearrangement uses TRBV7-2 and TRBJ1-5, with 7 bases fitting TRBD1. This TCR derives from an older woman with acute or convalescent COVID-19. Sequenced: peripheral blood. CDR3 residues: CASSATGLEKPQHF. The CDR3 DNA reads as TGTGCCAGCAGCGCGACAGGGCTTGAAAAGCCCCAGCATTTT. Drawing the rest from reference TRBV7-2 and TRBJ1-5, the complete variable domain is GAGVSQSPSNKVTEKGKDVELRCDPISGHTALYWYRQSLGQGLEFLIYFQGNSAPDKSGLPSDRFSAERTGGSVSTLTIQRTQQEDSAVYLCASSATGLEKPQHFGDGTRLSIL.